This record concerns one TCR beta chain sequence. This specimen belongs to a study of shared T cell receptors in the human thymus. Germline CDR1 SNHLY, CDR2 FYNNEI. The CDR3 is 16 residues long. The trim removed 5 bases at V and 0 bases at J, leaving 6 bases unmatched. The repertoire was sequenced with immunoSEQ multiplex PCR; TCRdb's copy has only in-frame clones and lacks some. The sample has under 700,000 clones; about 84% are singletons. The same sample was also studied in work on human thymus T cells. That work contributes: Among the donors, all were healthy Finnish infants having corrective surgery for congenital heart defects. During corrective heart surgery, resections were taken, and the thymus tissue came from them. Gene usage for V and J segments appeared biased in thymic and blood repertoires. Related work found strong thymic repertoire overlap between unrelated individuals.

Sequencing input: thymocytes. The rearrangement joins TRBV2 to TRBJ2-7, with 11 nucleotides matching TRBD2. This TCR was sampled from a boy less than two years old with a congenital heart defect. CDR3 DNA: TGTGCCAGCAGTACCTCGACTAGCGGGGACTCCTACGAGCAGTACTTC. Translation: CASSTSTSGDSYEQYF. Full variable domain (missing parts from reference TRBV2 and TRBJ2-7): EPEVTQTPSHQVTQMGQEVILRCVPISNHLYFYWYRQILGQKVEFLVSFYNNEISEKSEIFDDQFSVERPDGSNFTLKIRSTKLEDSAMYFCASSTSTSGDSYEQYFGPGTRLTVT.